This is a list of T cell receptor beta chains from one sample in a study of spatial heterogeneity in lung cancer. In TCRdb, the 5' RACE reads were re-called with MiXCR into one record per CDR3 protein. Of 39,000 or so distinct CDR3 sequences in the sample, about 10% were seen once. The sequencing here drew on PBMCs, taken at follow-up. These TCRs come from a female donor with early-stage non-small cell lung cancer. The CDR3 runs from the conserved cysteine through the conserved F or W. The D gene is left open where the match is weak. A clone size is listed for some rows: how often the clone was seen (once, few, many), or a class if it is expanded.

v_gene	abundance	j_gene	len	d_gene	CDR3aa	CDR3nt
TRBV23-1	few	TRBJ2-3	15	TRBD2	CASSREGSARDTQYF	TGCGCCAGCAGTCGGGAGGGGTCGGCCAGAGATACGCAGTATTTT
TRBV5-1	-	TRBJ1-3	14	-	CASSLADAGNTIYF	TGCGCCAGCAGCTTGGCCGACGCTGGAAACACCATATATTTT
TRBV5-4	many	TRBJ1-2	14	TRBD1	CASIAGGKDYGYTF	TGTGCCAGCATCGCAGGGGGCAAGGATTATGGCTACACCTTC
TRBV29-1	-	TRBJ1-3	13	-	CSVERDIGNTIYF	TGCAGCGTTGAAAGGGACATTGGAAACACCATATATTTT
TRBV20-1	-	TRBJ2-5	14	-	CSARDSQAQETQYF	TGCAGTGCGCGGGACTCGCAAGCGCAAGAGACCCAGTACTTC
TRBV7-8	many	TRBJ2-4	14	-	CASSLDTQGNIQYF	TGTGCCAGCAGCTTGGACACCCAGGGGAACATTCAGTACTTC
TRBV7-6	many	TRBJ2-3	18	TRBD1	CASSLDPMGTGSTDTQYF	TGTGCCAGCAGCTTAGATCCGATGGGGACAGGCAGCACAGATACGCAGTATTTT
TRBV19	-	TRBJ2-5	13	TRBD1	CASSGQVQETQYF	TGTGCCAGTAGTGGACAGGTCCAAGAGACCCAGTACTTC
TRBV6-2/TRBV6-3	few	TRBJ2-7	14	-	CASSYGGVSWEQYF	TGTGCCAGCAGTTACGGTGGAGTCTCCTGGGAGCAGTACTTC
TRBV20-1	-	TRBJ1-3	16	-	CSARDSRSPSGNTIYF	TGCAGTGCTAGAGATAGTAGGAGCCCCTCTGGAAACACCATATATTTT
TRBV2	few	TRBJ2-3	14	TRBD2	CASRGGGATDTQYF	TGTGCCAGCAGGGGCGGGGGGGCAACAGATACGCAGTATTTT
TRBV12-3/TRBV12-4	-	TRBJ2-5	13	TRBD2	CASSFNDPSGQYF	TGTGCCAGCAGTTTCAACGACCCTAGCGGCCAGTACTTC
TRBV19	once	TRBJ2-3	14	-	CASSTNMAAHTQYF	TGTGCCAGTAGTACCAACATGGCGGCCCATACGCAGTATTTT
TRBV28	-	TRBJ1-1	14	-	CASSEYPGNTEAFF	TGTGCCAGCAGTGAGTATCCCGGGAACACTGAAGCTTTCTTT
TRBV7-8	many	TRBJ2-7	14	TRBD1	CASSSGQGGYEQYF	TGTGCCAGCAGCTCCGGACAGGGCGGGTACGAGCAGTACTTC
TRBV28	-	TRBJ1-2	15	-	CASSSGAGNSYGYTF	TGTGCCAGCAGCTCGGGGGCAGGGAACAGCTATGGCTACACCTTC